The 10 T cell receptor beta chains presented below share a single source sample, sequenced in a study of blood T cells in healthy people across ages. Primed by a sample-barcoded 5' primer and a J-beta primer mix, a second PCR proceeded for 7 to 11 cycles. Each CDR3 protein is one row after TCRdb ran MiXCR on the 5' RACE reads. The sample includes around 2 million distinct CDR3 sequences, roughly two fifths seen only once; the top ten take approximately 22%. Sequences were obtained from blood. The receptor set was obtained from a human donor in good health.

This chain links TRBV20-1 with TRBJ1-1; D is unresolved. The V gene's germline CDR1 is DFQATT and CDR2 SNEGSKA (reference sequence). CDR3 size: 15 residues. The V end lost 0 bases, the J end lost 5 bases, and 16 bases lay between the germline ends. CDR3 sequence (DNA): TGCAGTGCTAGAGATTGGCGGGCGCGGGAAACTGAAGCTTTCTTT. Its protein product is CSARDWRARETEAFF.

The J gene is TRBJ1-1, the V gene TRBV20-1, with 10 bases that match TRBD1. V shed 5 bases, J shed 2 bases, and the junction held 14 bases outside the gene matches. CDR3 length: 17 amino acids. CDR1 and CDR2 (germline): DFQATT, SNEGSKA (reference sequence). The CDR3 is CSARKYGTGASNTEAFF. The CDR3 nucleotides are TGCAGTGCTCGGAAATACGGGACAGGGGCTTCAAACACTGAAGCTTTCTTT.

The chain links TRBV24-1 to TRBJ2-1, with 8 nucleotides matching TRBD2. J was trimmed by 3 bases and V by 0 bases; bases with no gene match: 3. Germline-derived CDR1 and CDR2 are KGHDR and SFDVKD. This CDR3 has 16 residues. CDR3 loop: CATSDLASGGYNEQFF. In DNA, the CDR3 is TGTGCCACCAGTGATTTGGCGAGCGGGGGCTACAATGAGCAGTTCTTC.

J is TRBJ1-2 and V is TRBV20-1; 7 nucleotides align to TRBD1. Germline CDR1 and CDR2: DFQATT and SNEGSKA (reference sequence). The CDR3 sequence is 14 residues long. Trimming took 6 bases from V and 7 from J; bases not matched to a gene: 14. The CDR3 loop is CSAIRQGQGGGYTF. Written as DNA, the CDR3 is TGCAGTGCCATAAGACAGGGACAAGGTGGTGGCTACACCTTC.

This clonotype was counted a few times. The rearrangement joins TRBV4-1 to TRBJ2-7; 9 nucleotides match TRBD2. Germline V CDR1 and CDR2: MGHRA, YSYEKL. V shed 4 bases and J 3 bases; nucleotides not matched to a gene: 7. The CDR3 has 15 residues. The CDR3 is CASSLSSGEGYEQYF. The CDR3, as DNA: TGCGCCAGCAGCCTCTCTAGCGGGGAGGGCTACGAGCAGTACTTC.

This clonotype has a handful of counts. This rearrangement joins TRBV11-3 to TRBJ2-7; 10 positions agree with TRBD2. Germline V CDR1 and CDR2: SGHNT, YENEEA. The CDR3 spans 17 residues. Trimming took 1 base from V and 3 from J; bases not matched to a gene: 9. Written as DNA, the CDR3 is TGTGCCAGCAGCTTAGGGGTCACTAGCGGGGAGGACTACGAGCAGTACTTC. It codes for CASSLGVTSGEDYEQYF.

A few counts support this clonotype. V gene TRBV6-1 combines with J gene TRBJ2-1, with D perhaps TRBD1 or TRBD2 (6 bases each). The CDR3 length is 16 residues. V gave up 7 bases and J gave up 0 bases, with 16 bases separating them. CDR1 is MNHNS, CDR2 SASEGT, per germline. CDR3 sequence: CASIVLGGSSYNEQFF. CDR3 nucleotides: TGTGCCAGCATTGTCCTGGGGGGCAGCTCCTACAATGAGCAGTTCTTC.

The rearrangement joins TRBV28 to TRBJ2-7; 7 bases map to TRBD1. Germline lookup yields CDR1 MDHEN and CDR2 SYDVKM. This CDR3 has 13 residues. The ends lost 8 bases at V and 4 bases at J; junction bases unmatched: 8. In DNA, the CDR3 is TGTGCCAGCGTAGGGGGCCGTCAGTACGAGCAGTACTTC. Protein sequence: CASVGGRQYEQYF.

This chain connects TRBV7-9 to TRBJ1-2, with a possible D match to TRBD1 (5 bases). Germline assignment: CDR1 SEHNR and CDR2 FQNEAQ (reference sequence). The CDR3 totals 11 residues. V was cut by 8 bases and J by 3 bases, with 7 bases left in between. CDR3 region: CASGAYYGYTF. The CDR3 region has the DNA TGTGCCAGCGGGGCCTACTATGGCTACACCTTC. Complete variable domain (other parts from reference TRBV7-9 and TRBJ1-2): DTGVSQNPRHKITKRGQNVTFRCDPISEHNRLYWYRQTLGQGPEFLTYFQNEAQLEKSRLLSDRFSAERPKGSFSTLEIQRTEQGDSAMYLCASGAYYGYTFGSGTRLTVV.

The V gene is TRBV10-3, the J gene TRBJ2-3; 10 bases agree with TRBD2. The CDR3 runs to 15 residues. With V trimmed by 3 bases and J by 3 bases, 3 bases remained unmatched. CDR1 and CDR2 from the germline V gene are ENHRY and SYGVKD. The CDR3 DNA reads TGTGCCATCAGTGACGGACTAGCGGAAACAGATACGCAGTATTTT. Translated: CAISDGLAETDTQYF.